The 7 T cell receptor beta chains reported below all come from one sample, sequenced in a study of blood T cell repertoires in COVID-19 (dated by TCRdb to the early 2020s). Libraries were prepared through the immunoSEQ multiplex PCR assay. In its TCRdb copy, this immuneACCESS table keeps in-frame sequences only and misses some clones. Where compared with another copy, unresolved V genes explain less than half of these, and the others have no known cause. Present in this sample are approximately 150,000 clones, 70% to 90% of which were seen just once. Less than 3.5% of the sample goes to the ten largest clones. Sequences were obtained from peripheral blood. All receptors come from a human donor with acute or convalescent COVID-19. The donor label of this sample is uncertain.

The CDR3 region has the DNA TGTGCCTGGACACTGGCAGGGGGCTATGGCTACACCTTC. Protein sequence: CAWTLAGGYGYTF. The V and J genes are TRBV30 and TRBJ1-2; 7 nucleotides line up with TRBD1. Germline V gives CDR1 GTSNPN, CDR2 SVGIG (reference sequence). The CDR3 is 13 residues long. The V segment lost 4 bases and the J segment 4 bases; nucleotides outside the gene matches: 6.

The rearrangement links TRBV7-6 to TRBJ2-1; 13 bases fit TRBD2. J gave up 0 bases and V 10 bases, and 12 bases lay outside the gene matches. The CDR3 loop spans 18 amino acids. Germline values: CDR1 SGHVS, CDR2 FNYEAQ. The CDR3 region has the DNA TGTGCCAAGTACCTGGGACTAGCGGGATCTAGCTCCTACAATGAGCAGTTCTTC. Residues: CAKYLGLAGSSSYNEQFF.

The chain carries TRBV24-1 and TRBJ2-3; 14 nucleotides line up with TRBD2. The CDR3 is 17 amino acids. The J segment lost 3 bases and the V segment lost 4 bases, leaving 5 bases of the junction unmatched. Germline V gene sequence: CDR1 KGHDR, CDR2 SFDVKD. The CDR3, as DNA: TGTGCCACCAGTGACTCGGGACTAGCGGGGGAAACAGATACGCAGTATTTT. Protein product: CATSDSGLAGETDTQYF.

This clone was detected only once. V is TRBV12-3 or TRBV12-4 and J is TRBJ1-5; the match to TRBD1 covers 7 bases. The CDR3 is 13 residues long. V lost 5 bases to trimming and J lost 9 bases; unmatched junction nucleotides: 7. In DNA, the CDR3 is TGTGCCAGCAGTCGGGACAGACAGCGGCCCCAGCATTTT. Translating gives CASSRDRQRPQHF.

The rearrangement links TRBV11-2 to TRBJ1-1; D unresolved. V was shortened by 4 bases and J by 4 bases, with 13 bases between the two germline ends. Germline V gene data show CDR1 as SGHAT and CDR2 as FQNNGV. The CDR3 contains 14 residues. CDR3 DNA: TGTGCCAGCAGCTCCACCGGGAGGGCCACTGAAGCTTTCTTT. It is translated as CASSSTGRATEAFF.

The CDR3 sequence is CSASPMRGLAGADQETQYF. The CDR3 nucleotides are TGCAGTGCTAGTCCGATGCGGGGACTAGCGGGAGCAGACCAAGAGACCCAGTACTTC. V gene TRBV20-1 combines with J gene TRBJ2-5; 14 bases are a match to TRBD2. V lost 3 bases and J lost 0; bases outside the gene matches: 12. Germline values: CDR1 DFQATT, CDR2 SNEGSKA (reference sequence). This CDR3 is built from 19 residues.

The CDR3 spells CASSQSGTVYGYTF. In DNA form, the CDR3 reads TGTGCCAGCAGCCAATCCGGGACAGTTTATGGCTACACCTTC. The rearrangement joins TRBV3-1 (or the pseudogene TRBV3-2) to TRBJ1-2; 7 bases match TRBD1. V was pared by 2 bases and J by 5 bases, with 5 bases of the junction left unmatched. The CDR3 spans 14 residues. Germline CDR1 and CDR2: LGHDT and YNNKEL (reference sequence).